The rows below give T cell receptor beta chains drawn from one sample of a study of shared clonotypes between healthy human individuals. Generated by immunoSEQ multiplex PCR, the TCRdb table keeps only in-frame clones and is missing some. The sample lists around 700,000 clones, around two thirds occurring once. Source material: memory CD4+ T cells sorted from blood. Every receptor here comes from a woman in her 30s in good health. Both conserved end residues are part of each CDR3. D genes are given only for firm matches. Only some rows state a clone size, as once, few, many or a class for expanded clones.

V	D	J	size	DNA	CDR3
TRBV11-2	NA	TRBJ2-1	NA	TGTGCCAGCAGCCTTGGGGTCCTGACCAATGAGCAGTTCTTC	CASSLGVLTNEQFF
TRBV4-1	TRBD1	TRBJ2-3	NA	TGCGCCAGCAGCCCACGTAGGGACAGGGGGCCTACAGATACGCAGTATTTT	CASSPRRDRGPTDTQYF
TRBV6-6	NA	TRBJ1-1	NA	TGTGCCAGCTGCAGGGTGACGAACACTGAAGCTTTCTTT	CASCRVTNTEAFF
TRBV11-2	TRBD2	TRBJ2-1	few	TGTGCCAGCAGCCCGGGACTAGAGCACAATGAGCAGTTCTTC	CASSPGLEHNEQFF
TRBV15	NA	TRBJ1-5	NA	TGTGCCACCGGTCCACCTAATCAGCCCCAGCATTTT	CATGPPNQPQHF
TRBV5-4	NA	TRBJ1-2	NA	TGTGCCAGCAGCGCAAAGGACGCGATGACCTTC	CASSAKDAMTF
TRBV29-1	NA	TRBJ2-3	few	TGCAGCGTTGGGACAGATACGCAGTATTTT	CSVGTDTQYF
TRBV7-2	NA	TRBJ1-4	NA	TGTGCCAGCACAGCTTACACTAGTGAAAAACTGTTTTTT	CASTAYTSEKLFF
TRBV11-1	TRBD2	TRBJ2-5	NA	TGTGCCAGCAGCTTAAAGAGACTAGCGAACCAAGAGACCCAGTACTTC	CASSLKRLANQETQYF
TRBV18	NA	TRBJ2-7	NA	TGTGCCAGCTCCCCGGGGTCCTACGAGCAGTACTTC	CASSPGSYEQYF
TRBV6-5	NA	TRBJ2-7	NA	TGTGCCAGCAGTGGGGGTTTCGGCGTTTCCTACGAGCAGTACTTC	CASSGGFGVSYEQYF
TRBV19	NA	TRBJ2-5	once	TGTGCCAGTAGTATACAGGGGTCTCAAGAGACCCAGTACTTC	CASSIQGSQETQYF
TRBV27	NA	TRBJ2-5	NA	TGTGCCAGCAGTTTAGGAAGATGGGAGACCCAGTACTTC	CASSLGRWETQYF
TRBV28	TRBD1	TRBJ2-7	NA	TGTGCCAGCAGTACCAGGACAGGGGCTTACGAGCAGTACTTC	CASSTRTGAYEQYF
TRBV7-3	NA	TRBJ2-3	NA	TGTGCCAGCAGCTCGGACGTGGCCCGAAATACGCAGTATTTT	CASSSDVARNTQYF
TRBV5-5	NA	TRBJ2-2	NA	TGTGCCAGCGATGACATGAACACCGGGGAGCTGTTTTTT	CASDDMNTGELFF
TRBV18	NA	TRBJ2-5	NA	TGTGCCAGCTCCCCCGGGACGGCGGAGACCCAGTACTTC	CASSPGTAETQYF
TRBV6-1	TRBD1	TRBJ1-4	NA	TGTGCCACCAAGACAGGGGGCTCTTCTAATGAAAAACTGTTTTTT	CATKTGGSSNEKLFF
TRBV27	NA	TRBJ1-6	NA	TGTGCCAGCAGTCTACAGGGAGCTGATTCACCCCTCCACTTT	CASSLQGADSPLHF
TRBV5-1	NA	TRBJ2-5	NA	TGCGCCAGCAGCTTGGGGGGCAGCCCCCAAGAGACCCAGTACTTC	CASSLGGSPQETQYF
TRBV11-2	TRBD1	TRBJ2-7	NA	TGTGCCAGCAGCACTTTCCGGGACAGGTGGTACGAGCAGTACTTC	CASSTFRDRWYEQYF
TRBV6-6	TRBD1	TRBJ2-7	NA	TGTGCCAGCAGACCTACAGGGGACAGCTTCTACGAGCAGTACTTC	CASRPTGDSFYEQYF
TRBV7-2	NA	TRBJ1-1	NA	TGTGCCAGCAGCCGTCAAACAGGGCTCGCGTTCTCTGAAGCTTTCTTT	CASSRQTGLAFSEAFF
TRBV19	NA	TRBJ1-5	few	TGTGCCAGTAGTATAGAGGCGAGAAGGCAACAGCCCCAGCATTTT	CASSIEARRQQPQHF
TRBV11-2	NA	TRBJ2-5	NA	TGTGCCAGCAGCTTGAAATTGGGGGCAGAGACCCAGTACTTC	CASSLKLGAETQYF
TRBV27	TRBD2	TRBJ2-3	NA	TGTGCCACTGCCCCCGCGGGGGGCAGTACGCAGTATTTT	CATAPAGGSTQYF
TRBV5-5	TRBD1	TRBJ2-6	NA	TGTGCCAGCAGCTTTACAGGGGCTGGGGCCAACGTCCTGACTTTC	CASSFTGAGANVLTF
TRBV29-1	NA	TRBJ1-2	NA	TGCAGCGTTGAACCCCTCAGAGGTGGCTACACCTTC	CSVEPLRGGYTF
TRBV28	NA	TRBJ2-4	NA	TGTGCCAGCAGTTTACTCGGAGCCAAAAACATTCAGTACTTC	CASSLLGAKNIQYF
TRBV5-1	NA	TRBJ2-3	NA	TGCGCCACCGCGGGACCGAGCACAGATACGCAGTATTTT	CATAGPSTDTQYF
TRBV2	NA	TRBJ2-5	many	TGTGCCAGCAGGGGCTCCGCGGAGACCCAGTACTTC	CASRGSAETQYF
TRBV4-1	NA	TRBJ2-3	NA	TGCGCCAGCAGCTCAGAAGAGGGATTCTACCAGACAGATACGCAGTATTTT	CASSSEEGFYQTDTQYF
TRBV28	TRBD1	TRBJ2-3	NA	TGTGCCAGCAGTGCTCCGGGACAGGGGGCTGCAGATACGCAGTATTTT	CASSAPGQGAADTQYF
TRBV7-2	NA	TRBJ2-7	NA	TGTGCCAGCAGCCCCAGGAGCGTTCCATCCTACGAGCAGTACTTC	CASSPRSVPSYEQYF
TRBV6-5	NA	TRBJ2-7	few	TGTGCCAGCAGTTCCGGTAATTACGAGCAGTACTTC	CASSSGNYEQYF
TRBV4-1	NA	TRBJ2-1	NA	TGCGCCAGCAGCCAAGAGGAGGGCCGGGTCGATGAGCAGTTCTTC	CASSQEEGRVDEQFF
TRBV18	TRBD1	TRBJ2-7	NA	TGTGCCAGCTCGCCTTCCCGACAGGGCTACGAGCAGTACTTC	CASSPSRQGYEQYF
TRBV2	NA	TRBJ1-5	NA	TGTGCCAGCAGTTCTAACTCTGGTGATCAGCCCCAGCATTTT	CASSSNSGDQPQHF
TRBV7-8	NA	TRBJ2-1	NA	TGTGCCAGCAGCCCAGGACTAGGGGGGTACAGTGAGCAGTTCTTC	CASSPGLGGYSEQFF
TRBV7-2	TRBD2	TRBJ2-7	once	TGTGCCAGCAGCTCTGGGACTAGCGGGATTTACGAGCAGTACTTC	CASSSGTSGIYEQYF
TRBV10-2	TRBD2	TRBJ2-7	NA	TGCGCCAGCAGCCCCTCTGGCGGGAGGGCCTACGAGCAGTACTTC	CASSPSGGRAYEQYF
TRBV5-1	TRBD2	TRBJ2-5	NA	TGCGCCAGCAGCCCTGGACTAGCGGGGACCCAGTACTTC	CASSPGLAGTQYF
TRBV7-2	NA	TRBJ1-1	NA	TGTGCCAGCAGCTTAGGGTCCCCGGGAATCACTGAAGCTTTCTTT	CASSLGSPGITEAFF
TRBV2	NA	TRBJ2-7	few	TGTGCCAGCAGTGAAGCGGTAGATGGGAACTCCTACGAGCAGTACTTC	CASSEAVDGNSYEQYF
TRBV2	NA	TRBJ2-4	few	TGTGCCAGCGGGCCAGGAGACAAAAACATTCAGTACTTC	CASGPGDKNIQYF
TRBV15	NA	TRBJ2-3	once	TGTGCCACCAGCCCCCCCGTGGGAGGCACAGATACGCAGTATTTT	CATSPPVGGTDTQYF
TRBV29-1	NA	TRBJ2-7	NA	TGCAGCGTTGAGGTGTTCTACGAGCAGTACTTC	CSVEVFYEQYF
TRBV14	NA	TRBJ2-1	NA	TGTGCCAGCAGCCAAGATAAGGGAGTCATCCACAATGAGCAGTTCTTC	CASSQDKGVIHNEQFF
TRBV11-2	NA	TRBJ2-1	NA	TGTGCCAGCAGCCTCGAACCGGGGTTCCACAATGAGCAGTTCTTC	CASSLEPGFHNEQFF
TRBV27	NA	TRBJ1-4	once	TGTGCCAGCATGACCCGGGAATACGGTAATGAAAAACTGTTTTTT	CASMTREYGNEKLFF
TRBV5-5	TRBD2	TRBJ2-1	few	TGTGCCAGCAGCTTGTCGGGGACTAGTGTAAATGAGCAGTTCTTC	CASSLSGTSVNEQFF
TRBV5-1	NA	TRBJ2-7	NA	TGCGCCAGCAGCGTGGACCGGGACGGAGACTACGAGCAGTACTTC	CASSVDRDGDYEQYF
TRBV27	NA	TRBJ2-7	NA	TGTGCCAGCAGTTTGGGCTTCCCTGGGGACGAGCAGTACTTC	CASSLGFPGDEQYF
TRBV11-3	NA	TRBJ2-2	few	TGTGCCAGCAGCTTACAGGGAGGGGAGCTGTTTTTT	CASSLQGGELFF
TRBV27	TRBD2	TRBJ2-7	NA	TGTGCCAGCAGTTTAGGAACTAGCGGGATCCGAACCTACGAGCAGTACTTC	CASSLGTSGIRTYEQYF